The rows below give T cell receptor beta chains drawn from one sample of a study of T cells in Graves' hyperthyroidism and ophthalmopathy. TCRdb re-analysed the multiplex PCR reads in MiXCR, keeping a single row per CDR3 protein. The sample yields 400,000 to 600,000 distinct CDR3 sequences, about 15% seen once. The sample was blood. The receptors here all came from a woman aged 25 to 39 with Graves' ophthalmopathy. The CDR3 runs from the conserved cysteine through the conserved F or W. Each record gives: D gene, J gene, clone size, V gene, CDR3 protein, CDR3 DNA. D genes are given only for firm matches. The size entry is marked missing in some rows and otherwise reads once, few, many or a size class.

D: TRBD2; J: TRBJ2-7; size: few; V: TRBV9; CDR3: CASSVEGGSYEQYF; DNA: TGTGCCAGCAGCGTAGAGGGCGGGAGCTACGAGCAGTACTTC
D: TRBD2; J: TRBJ2-1; size: few; V: TRBV29-1; CDR3: CSVRNGLVYNEQFF; DNA: TGCAGCGTGCGTAACGGACTAGTCTACAATGAGCAGTTCTTC
D: TRBD1; J: TRBJ2-5; size: many; V: TRBV12-3/TRBV12-4; CDR3: CAASRGLETQYF; DNA: TGTGCCGCCTCCAGGGGGCTGGAGACCCAGTACTTC
D: TRBD1; J: TRBJ2-7; size: many; V: TRBV27; CDR3: CAISSRDREPYEQYF; DNA: TGTGCCATTAGCAGCCGGGACAGGGAACCCTACGAGCAGTACTTC
D: TRBD2; J: TRBJ2-5; size: few; V: TRBV5-1; CDR3: CASSPAGEKETQYF; DNA: TGCGCCAGCAGCCCCGCGGGGGAGAAAGAGACCCAGTACTTC
D: TRBD2; J: TRBJ2-3; size: .; V: TRBV7-2; CDR3: CASMKAGGYADTQYF; DNA: TGTGCCAGCATGAAAGCGGGAGGGTATGCAGATACGCAGTATTTT
D: TRBD1; J: TRBJ1-1; size: .; V: TRBV4-1; CDR3: CASSQGPAGGWTEAFF; DNA: TGCGCCAGCAGCCAAGGGCCGGCAGGGGGATGGACTGAAGCTTTCTTT
D: TRBD2; J: TRBJ2-7; size: .; V: TRBV5-6; CDR3: CASLSNLQGGLAGDTIYEQYF; DNA: TGTGCCAGCCTAAGTAACCTACAGGGGGGACTAGCGGGAGATACAATTTACGAGCAGTACTTC
D: .; J: TRBJ2-2; size: once; V: TRBV15; CDR3: CATGRKTGTYYTGELFF; DNA: TGTGCCACCGGGAGGAAAACCGGGACGTACTACACCGGGGAGCTGTTTTTT
D: TRBD1; J: TRBJ2-1; size: .; V: TRBV4-2; CDR3: CASSQGQGPYNEQFF; DNA: TGTGCCAGCAGCCAAGGACAGGGCCCCTACAATGAGCAGTTCTTC
D: TRBD2; J: TRBJ2-1; size: many; V: TRBV6-2/TRBV6-3; CDR3: CASSYPTWTSGRGSREQFF; DNA: TGTGCCAGCAGTTACCCAACCTGGACTAGCGGGAGGGGATCTCGTGAGCAGTTCTTC
D: .; J: TRBJ2-1; size: .; V: TRBV11-3; CDR3: CASSYHGSKNEQFF; DNA: TGTGCCAGCAGTTACCACGGGAGTAAGAACGAGCAGTTCTTC
D: .; J: TRBJ2-5; size: .; V: TRBV15; CDR3: CATSGDRRETQYF; DNA: TGTGCCACCAGCGGAGACAGGAGAGAGACCCAGTACTTC
D: TRBD2; J: TRBJ2-3; size: many; V: TRBV7-2; CDR3: CASSPGGTSGSDTQYF; DNA: TGTGCCAGCAGCCCGGGGGGGACTAGCGGGAGCGATACGCAGTATTTT
D: .; J: TRBJ2-5; size: many; V: TRBV28; CDR3: CASSFPSGTQYF; DNA: TGTGCCAGCAGTTTTCCCTCCGGGACCCAGTACTTC
D: .; J: TRBJ2-1; size: .; V: TRBV7-2; CDR3: CASSESPGTEQFF; DNA: TGTGCCAGCAGTGAATCCCCCGGGACAGAGCAGTTCTTC
D: TRBD1; J: TRBJ2-7; size: many; V: TRBV6-1; CDR3: CASSVGTGGFYEQYF; DNA: TGTGCCAGCAGTGTCGGGACAGGGGGATTCTACGAGCAGTACTTC
D: .; J: TRBJ2-3; size: .; V: TRBV7-8; CDR3: CASSFRQAGATDTQYF; DNA: TGTGCCAGCAGCTTCCGACAGGCCGGAGCCACAGATACGCAGTATTTT
D: .; J: TRBJ2-3; size: many; V: TRBV24-1; CDR3: CATSDPISGEADTQYF; DNA: TGTGCCACCAGTGATCCCATTTCAGGAGAGGCAGATACGCAGTATTTT
D: .; J: TRBJ2-7; size: few; V: TRBV11-2; CDR3: CASSLVQSDPSYEQYF; DNA: TGTGCCAGCAGCTTAGTTCAGAGCGACCCATCCTACGAGCAGTACTTC
D: .; J: TRBJ1-5; size: many; V: TRBV19; CDR3: CASSEPGLMNQPQHF; DNA: TGTGCCAGTAGTGAACCGGGACTGATGAATCAGCCCCAGCATTTT
D: TRBD2; J: TRBJ2-3; size: many; V: TRBV20-1; CDR3: CSRSSGASDTQYF; DNA: TGCAGTAGGTCTAGCGGGGCCTCAGATACGCAGTATTTT
D: TRBD2; J: TRBJ2-2; size: .; V: TRBV6-1; CDR3: CASRIESGITGELFF; DNA: TGTGCCAGCAGGATCGAAAGCGGGATCACCGGGGAGCTGTTTTTT
D: TRBD2; J: TRBJ2-3; size: few; V: TRBV6-1; CDR3: CASKTSDHTDTQYF; DNA: TGTGCCAGTAAGACTAGCGACCACACAGATACGCAGTATTTT
D: TRBD1; J: TRBJ1-5; size: .; V: TRBV10-3; CDR3: CAILRPSGTGDLLRPQHF; DNA: TGTGCCATATTGCGACCCTCCGGGACAGGGGACCTCCTAAGGCCCCAGCATTTT
D: .; J: TRBJ1-1; size: many; V: TRBV7-2; CDR3: CASSSLGLGNTEAFF; DNA: TGTGCCAGCAGCTCCCTGGGCTTGGGGAACACTGAAGCTTTCTTT
D: TRBD2; J: TRBJ2-2; size: many; V: TRBV6-5; CDR3: CASSYRTSGRGGELFF; DNA: TGTGCCAGCAGTTACCGGACTAGCGGGAGAGGCGGGGAGCTGTTTTTT
D: TRBD1; J: TRBJ1-5; size: many; V: TRBV6-2/TRBV6-3; CDR3: CASSYSSGAGGRRNQPQHF; DNA: TGTGCCAGCAGTTACTCTTCCGGGGCAGGGGGTCGGCGCAATCAGCCCCAGCATTTT
D: .; J: TRBJ1-4; size: many; V: TRBV18; CDR3: CASSPTTPPNEKLFF; DNA: TGTGCCAGCTCACCAACCACCCCCCCTAATGAAAAACTGTTTTTT
D: .; J: TRBJ1-4; size: .; V: TRBV4-3; CDR3: CASSQDYRAATNEKLFF; DNA: TGCGCCAGCAGCCAAGATTACCGAGCAGCAACTAATGAAAAACTGTTTTTT
D: TRBD1; J: TRBJ2-2; size: many; V: TRBV28; CDR3: CASSGGIDRGENTGELFF; DNA: TGTGCCAGCAGTGGGGGGATTGACAGGGGCGAAAACACCGGGGAGCTGTTTTTT
D: .; J: TRBJ2-7; size: .; V: TRBV6-2/TRBV6-3; CDR3: CACSHGPGYEQYF; DNA: TGTGCCTGCAGTCATGGACCGGGCTACGAGCAGTACTTC
D: TRBD2; J: TRBJ2-6; size: .; V: TRBV6-2/TRBV6-3; CDR3: CASSVAGRNVLTF; DNA: TGTGCCAGCAGTGTAGCGGGCCGCAACGTCCTGACTTTC
D: .; J: TRBJ2-7; size: many; V: TRBV20-1; CDR3: CSASGGSYEQYF; DNA: TGCAGTGCTAGCGGGGGCTCCTACGAGCAGTACTTC
D: TRBD1; J: TRBJ1-1; size: .; V: TRBV11-2; CDR3: CASSWKQGSNTEAFF; DNA: TGTGCCAGCAGCTGGAAACAGGGGTCAAACACTGAAGCTTTCTTT
D: TRBD1; J: TRBJ1-3; size: many; V: TRBV28; CDR3: CASSTYRGSGNTIYF; DNA: TGTGCCAGCAGTACCTACAGGGGCTCTGGAAACACCATATATTTT
D: .; J: TRBJ1-1; size: .; V: TRBV7-3; CDR3: CASSLTALTEVNTEAFF; DNA: TGTGCCAGCAGCTTAACGGCCTTGACGGAAGTGAACACTGAAGCTTTCTTT
D: .; J: TRBJ2-7; size: many; V: TRBV18; CDR3: CASSPPASGYEQYF; DNA: TGTGCCAGCTCACCACCGGCCTCAGGCTACGAGCAGTACTTC
D: .; J: TRBJ2-7; size: .; V: TRBV19; CDR3: CASSIGAAASYEQYF; DNA: TGTGCCAGTAGTATCGGGGCAGCCGCCTCCTACGAGCAGTACTTC
D: .; J: TRBJ2-7; size: few; V: TRBV20-1; CDR3: CSARGRTETYEQYF; DNA: TGCAGTGCTAGAGGCCGGACCGAAACCTACGAGCAGTACTTC
D: TRBD2; J: TRBJ2-7; size: many; V: TRBV10-1; CDR3: CASSDVAGGTYEQYF; DNA: TGCGCCAGCAGTGATGTAGCGGGCGGAACCTACGAGCAGTACTTC
D: TRBD1; J: TRBJ2-1; size: .; V: TRBV7-2; CDR3: CASSLDRARVNEQFF; DNA: TGTGCCAGCAGCCTGGACAGGGCTCGGGTCAATGAGCAGTTCTTC